These 16 T cell receptor beta chains share one sample of origin, sequenced in a study of PD-1 blockade in classical Hodgkin lymphoma. Measured with immunoSEQ multiplex PCR; TCRdb has only the in-frame clones, and not every one. The sample holds more than 140,000 clones, around four fifths seen once. Exposure to brentuximab vedotin varied, and each patient had relapsed following autologous stem cell transplantation. The material was peripheral blood mononuclear cells (PBMCs), obtained before the second cycle of nivolumab. The receptors shown here come from a human donor with classical Hodgkin lymphoma.

The CDR3 DNA sequence: TGTGCCAGCAGTTTTAGGGCCTTAAACTATGGCTACACCTTC. This sequence encodes CASSFRALNYGYTF. The chain recombines TRBV27 with TRBJ1-2, with D unclear. V was cut by 3 bases and J by 2 bases, with 10 bases left in between. CDR1 and CDR2 from the germline V gene are MNHEY and SMNVEV (reference sequence). This CDR3 region has 14 residues.

The V gene is TRBV27, the J gene TRBJ2-7, with D perhaps matching TRBD1 or TRBD2 (5 bases each). From germline, CDR1 is MNHEY and CDR2 SMNVEV (reference sequence). Trimming removed 3 bases at V and 5 bases at J, with 11 bases between. The CDR3 totals 13 residues. CDR3 sequence reads: CASSLAGSDEQYF. The CDR3, as DNA: TGTGCCAGCAGTTTGGCAGGGAGTGACGAGCAGTACTTC.

The chain links TRBV28 to TRBJ1-6; weak D call: TRBD1 (5 bases). Trimming stripped 2 bases from V and 10 bases from J, with 12 bases between. The CDR3 consists of 14 residues. CDR1 MDHEN and CDR2 SYDVKM come from the germline V gene. The CDR3 protein is CASSLPGYGSPLHF. Written as DNA, the CDR3 is TGTGCCAGCAGTTTACCAGGGTACGGCTCACCCCTCCACTTT.

The CDR3 is CASSFPGASTDTQYF. The CDR3 DNA is TGTGCCAGCAGCTTCCCGGGCGCTAGCACAGATACGCAGTATTTT. The chain carries TRBV11-2 and TRBJ2-3; D is uncertain. Trimming removed 3 bases at V and 0 bases at J, with 10 bases between. The germline gives CDR1 SGHAT, CDR2 FQNNGV. This CDR3 is built from 15 residues.

This clone showed up just once. CDR3 nucleotides: TGTGCCAGCAGCTTACAACCTCTAGCGGGGGGGCTCGGCTCCTACGAGCAGTACTTC. Its protein is CASSLQPLAGGLGSYEQYF. The V call is TRBV7-2, the J call TRBJ2-7, with TRBD2 identical over 12 bases. In germline, CDR1 is SGHTA, CDR2 FQGNSA. The length of the CDR3 is 19 residues. Losses at the gene ends were 2 bases for V and 0 bases for J; bases not matched to a gene: 11.

The chain employs TRBV4-2 and TRBJ1-2; 8 nucleotides match TRBD1. The CDR3 sequence is 15 residues long. In germline, CDR1 is LGHNA, CDR2 YNFKEQ. V was clipped by 0 bases and J by 8 bases; unmatched bases: 8. The CDR3: CASSQEARTGSGYTF. The CDR3 DNA sequence: TGTGCCAGCAGCCAAGAGGCCAGGACAGGGAGCGGCTACACCTTC.

The chain links TRBV4-2 to TRBJ2-3, with 7 bases that match TRBD2. The CDR3 totals 20 residues. J gave up 2 bases and V 5 bases, and 22 bases lay outside the gene matches. The germline V gene has CDR1 LGHNA and CDR2 YNFKEQ. The CDR3 reads CASSWRDPSSGTTSTDTQYF. CDR3 DNA sequence: TGTGCCAGCAGCTGGCGGGACCCTAGTTCCGGGACTACCTCCACAGATACGCAGTATTTT.

This clone was picked up one time. V and J are TRBV7-8 and TRBJ2-5; D is unclear. The V gene's germline CDR1 is SGHVS and CDR2 FQNEAQ. Trimming removed 0 bases at V and 2 bases at J, with 10 bases between. This CDR3 has 15 residues. This CDR3 is CASSLAPTVQETQYF. CDR3 nucleotides: TGTGCCAGCAGCTTAGCCCCCACTGTTCAAGAGACCCAGTACTTC.

Note on this clone: The sample holds other DNA sequences that translate to the same CDR3. The chain couples TRBV5-8 to TRBJ2-3; no clear D gene. The CDR3 extends over 14 amino acids. Germline assignment: CDR1 SGHTS and CDR2 YDEGEE. V gave up 0 bases and J gave up 2 bases, with 7 bases separating them. The CDR3 is CASSLEGYTDTQYF. CDR3 coding DNA: TGTGCCAGCAGCTTGGAAGGGTACACAGATACGCAGTATTTT.

This chain connects TRBV5-4 to TRBJ2-1; D uncertain. The CDR3 spans 12 residues. Germline V CDR1 and CDR2: SGHNT, YYREEE (reference sequence). Trimming took off 6 bases at V and 6 bases at J, with 10 bases between the two ends. Here the CDR3 DNA reads TGTGCCAGCATCTCCCCTAGCAATGAGCAGTTCTTC. Translated, it gives CASISPSNEQFF.

The chain couples TRBV5-1 to TRBJ1-4, with unresolved D. The CDR3 loop spans 15 amino acids. Per germline, CDR1 SGHRS and CDR2 YFSETQ. V was cut by 0 bases and J by 8 bases, with 14 bases left in between. Written as DNA, the CDR3 is TGCGCCAGCAGCTTGGCAGGAGTACAAGGAGAAAAACTGTTTTTT. It yields the protein CASSLAGVQGEKLFF.

This sequence joins TRBV30 and TRBJ2-4; D may be TRBD1 (5 bases). CDR3 length: 14 amino acids. Trimming pared 2 bases from V and 1 base from J, leaving 9 bases between. The germline CDR1 and CDR2 sequences are GTSNPN and SVGIG (reference sequence). The CDR3 region is CAWSTGIAKNIQYF. DNA of the CDR3: TGTGCCTGGAGTACAGGTATCGCCAAAAACATTCAGTACTTC.

V gene TRBV18 combines with J gene TRBJ1-1; D gene unclear. V was shortened by 2 bases and J by 4 bases, with 11 bases between the two germline ends. Looked up from germline, CDR1 is KGHSH and CDR2 is LQKENI. The CDR3 totals 14 residues. DNA of the CDR3: TGTGCCAGCTCACCAGAGACCCTTCTCACTGAAGCTTTCTTT. Protein sequence: CASSPETLLTEAFF.

This clone appeared many times. This chain joins TRBV6-5 and TRBJ2-5; D tentatively reads TRBD1 or TRBD2 (5 bases each). Germline V gene sequence: CDR1 MNHEY, CDR2 SVGAGI. The germline V and J ends were trimmed by 0 bases and 7 bases, with 12 bases remaining between them. The CDR3 runs 14 residues. The CDR3 here is CASSYSGTLPTQYF. CDR3 nucleotide sequence: TGTGCCAGCAGTTACTCAGGGACCTTACCGACCCAGTACTTC.

V usage is TRBV28 and J usage is TRBJ2-2; 9 nucleotides agree with TRBD1. CDR3 size: 15 residues. CDR1 and CDR2 (germline): MDHEN, SYDVKM. The V gene end was trimmed by 5 bases and the J gene end by 4 bases; junction bases not matched to a gene: 5. As DNA, the CDR3 is TGTGCCAGCAGTGGGGACAGGGACTTCACCGGGGAGCTGTTTTTT. Translation gives CASSGDRDFTGELFF.

V usage is TRBV7-9 and J usage is TRBJ2-7; perhaps TRBD2 as D (5 bases). CDR3 length: 15 amino acids. The germline gives CDR1 SEHNR, CDR2 FQNEAQ (reference sequence). V was pared by 0 bases and J by 3 bases, with 12 bases between. CDR3 residues: CASSLAPRADYEQYF. DNA of the CDR3: TGTGCCAGCAGCTTAGCGCCGAGGGCCGACTACGAGCAGTACTTC.